This TCR beta chain was documented in a study of cytomegalovirus exposure and HLA in healthy donors. PCR employed 60 Vbeta and 13 Jbeta primers. Only in-frame clones appear in the TCRdb table, and some are missing; sequencing was by immunoSEQ multiplex PCR. This sample yields approximately 170,000 clones, of which around 81% are seen a single time; roughly 2.1% belongs to the top ten. This clone has just a few counts. CDR1 and CDR2 (germline): MRHNA, SNTAGT. V trimming: 0 bases; J trimming: 5 bases; junction bases outside the gene matches: 2. CDR3 size: 15 residues. Material for sequencing was PBMCs. The TCR sequence derives from a woman aged 30 to 39 in good health and CMV-seropositive. This chain connects TRBV6-4 to TRBJ2-1; 9 bases line up with TRBD2. The CDR3 nucleotides are TGTGCCAGCAGTGACTCCCTAGCGGGAAACAATGAGCAGTTCTTC. Amino acid sequence: CASSDSLAGNNEQFF.